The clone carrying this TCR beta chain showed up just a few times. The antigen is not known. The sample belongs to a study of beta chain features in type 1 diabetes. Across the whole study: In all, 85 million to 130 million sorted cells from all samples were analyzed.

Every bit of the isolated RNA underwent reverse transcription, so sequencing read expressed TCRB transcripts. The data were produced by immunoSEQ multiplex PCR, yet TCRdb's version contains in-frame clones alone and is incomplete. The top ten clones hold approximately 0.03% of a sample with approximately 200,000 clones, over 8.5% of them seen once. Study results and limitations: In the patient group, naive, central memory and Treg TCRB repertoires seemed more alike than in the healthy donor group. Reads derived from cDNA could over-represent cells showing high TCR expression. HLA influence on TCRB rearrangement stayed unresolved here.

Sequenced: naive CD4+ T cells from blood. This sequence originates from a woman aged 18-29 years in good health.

In DNA, the CDR3 is TGCGCCAGCAGCTTGGCCCGGGGTGCGGGGACAGATACGCAGTATTTT. It specifies CASSLARGAGTDTQYF. The rearrangement links TRBV5-1 to TRBJ2-3, with TRBD2 as a possible D gene (6 bases). V gave up 0 bases and J gave up 3 bases, with 14 bases separating them. The CDR3 length is 16 residues. Germline assignment: CDR1 SGHRS and CDR2 YFSETQ.